These 31 T cell receptor beta chains were all obtained from the same sample, sequenced in a study of CD8+CD57+ T cells in acquired aplastic anemia. Selection for sequencing was limited to patients who had shown CD8+CD57+ cell expansion by flow cytometry. The TCR beta profiling, which covered VDJ combination and CDR3 sequence, was carried out using genomic DNA as the template. Each CDR3 protein gets one entry after TCRdb re-called the reads with MiXCR. The sample comprises some 200,000 distinct CDR3 sequences, about 60% of which are singletons, and around 60% rests with the top ten. Sequences were obtained from sorted CD4+, CD8+, or CD8+CD57+ T cells (not recorded which) from PBMCs. These TCRs come from a human donor with aplastic anemia.

This clonotype appeared a single time. The V gene is TRBV20-1, the J gene TRBJ2-1; 11 nucleotides agree with TRBD2. The CDR3 is 13 amino acids. Germline V CDR1 and CDR2: DFQATT, SNEGSKA (reference sequence). The ends lost 6 bases at V and 9 bases at J; junction bases unmatched: 7. The CDR3 DNA reads as TGCAGTGCAACCCTAGCGGGGGGTGGTGAGCAGTTCTTC. Translation gives CSATLAGGGEQFF.

The DNA of the CDR3 is TGTGCCAGCAGTCCGAGACTAGCGGGAGGAGTCAATGAGCAGTTCTTC. Residues: CASSPRLAGGVNEQFF. The chain joins TRBV7-9 to TRBJ2-1; 13 bases match TRBD2. This CDR3 comprises 16 residues. Germline trimming cut 6 bases from V and 6 bases from J; bases unmatched to any gene: 8. Germline V gene data show CDR1 as SEHNR and CDR2 as FQNEAQ (reference sequence).

This clonotype was detected a few times. This rearrangement joins TRBV5-6 to TRBJ1-6, with unresolved D. Germline loops: CDR1 SGHDT, CDR2 YYEEEE. The CDR3 consists of 12 residues. V was shortened by 1 base and J by 7 bases, with 3 bases between the two germline ends. The CDR3 coding sequence is TGTGCCAGCAGCTTGAAAAATTCACCCCTCCACTTT. Encoded protein: CASSLKNSPLHF.

The rearrangement joins TRBV25-1 to TRBJ2-2; 10 nucleotides align to TRBD1. J was trimmed by 4 bases and V by 3 bases; bases with no gene match: 5. CDR1 and CDR2 (germline): MGHDK, SYGVNS. The CDR3 consists of 16 residues. The CDR3 region is CASSDPGTGATGELFF. The CDR3 bases are TGTGCCAGCAGTGATCCCGGGACAGGGGCCACCGGGGAGCTGTTTTTT.

This clonotype was recorded once. This sequence joins TRBV24-1 and TRBJ2-7; 9 bases are a match to TRBD1. The J segment lost 0 bases and the V segment lost 7 bases, leaving 9 bases of the junction unmatched. CDR1 is KGHDR and CDR2 is SFDVKD in the germline V gene. This CDR3 comprises 16 residues. The CDR3 bases are TGTGCCACCAGCTACTACCGACAGGGGGACTCCTACGAGCAGTACTTC. Translation: CATSYYRQGDSYEQYF.

The rearrangement joins TRBV4-2 to TRBJ1-2; D gene uncertain. V lost 0 bases, J lost 1 base, and 9 bases lay in between. The CDR3 is made up of 15 amino acids. The germline V gene has CDR1 LGHNA and CDR2 YNFKEQ. The CDR3 here is CASSQDRSLNYGYTF. The CDR3, as DNA: TGTGCCAGCAGCCAAGATCGTTCCCTTAACTATGGCTACACCTTC.

The rearrangement joins TRBV7-9 to TRBJ2-1; 7 nucleotides match TRBD1. Per germline, CDR1 SEHNR and CDR2 FQNEAQ (reference sequence). The CDR3 length is 11 residues. V trimming: 5 bases; J trimming: 12 bases; junction bases outside the gene matches: 4. CDR3 sequence: CASSREGAQFF. CDR3 DNA: TGTGCCAGCAGCCGCGAGGGGGCGCAGTTCTTC. Filled out from reference TRBV7-9 and TRBJ2-1, the complete variable domain reads DTGVSQNPRHKITKRGQNVTFRCDPISEHNRLYWYRQTLGQGPEFLTYFQNEAQLEKSRLLSDRFSAERPKGSFSTLEIQRTEQGDSAMYLCASSREGAQFFGPGTRLTVL.

This clonotype was counted a few times. This chain joins TRBV5-8 and TRBJ1-2, with D possibly matching TRBD1 (5 bases). Deletions cut 0 bases from V and 4 bases from J, with 7 bases between. This CDR3 is 13 amino acids long. The germline CDR1 and CDR2 sequences are SGHTS and YDEGEE. The chain's CDR3 is CASSLDGAYGYTF. CDR3 DNA: TGTGCCAGCAGCTTGGACGGGGCCTATGGCTACACCTTC.

This clonotype was counted a few times. V and J are TRBV7-2 and TRBJ1-2; 10 nucleotides agree with TRBD1. The trim removed 6 bases at V and 3 bases at J, leaving 7 bases unmatched. Germline V gene data show CDR1 as SGHTA and CDR2 as FQGNSA. The CDR3 runs 15 residues. In DNA form, the CDR3 reads TGTGCCAGCAGTACCGACAGGGGGCGGGACTATGGCTACACCTTC. It yields the protein CASSTDRGRDYGYTF.

The genes are TRBV7-9 and TRBJ2-4; D is ambiguous. Germline V gene data show CDR1 as SEHNR and CDR2 as FQNEAQ (reference sequence). CDR3 length: 12 amino acids. V lost 0 bases to trimming and J lost 11 bases, with 8 bases between them. CDR3 sequence reads: CASSLAQGFQYF. The CDR3 nucleotides read TGTGCCAGCAGCTTAGCGCAAGGATTTCAGTACTTC.

This sequence joins TRBV19 and TRBJ2-2; D unresolved. Between the trimmed V and J ends, which lost 3 bases and 7 bases, there was a span of 9 bases. Germline CDR1 reads LNHDA; CDR2 reads SQIVND (reference sequence). CDR3 length: 13 residues. CDR3 loop: CASSIAAVGELFF. CDR3 bases: TGTGCCAGTAGTATTGCAGCCGTCGGGGAGCTGTTTTTT.

This sequence joins TRBV24-1 and TRBJ2-1; 10 bases align to TRBD2. CDR1 and CDR2 (germline): KGHDR, SFDVKD. J lost 4 bases, V lost 3 bases, and 5 bases had no gene match. The CDR3 runs to 16 residues. CDR3 sequence reads: CATSDHSGGRYNEQFF. CDR3 DNA: TGTGCCACCAGTGATCATAGCGGGGGGCGGTACAATGAGCAGTTCTTC.

This chain joins TRBV7-2 and TRBJ2-2, with a possible D match to TRBD1 (6 bases). CDR1 is SGHTA, CDR2 FQGNSA, per germline. This CDR3 is built from 14 residues. V lost 3 bases to trimming and J lost 5 bases, with 10 bases between them. CDR3 nucleotides: TGTGCCAGCAGCTTTAGGGGGAGAACCGGGGAGCTGTTTTTT. Its protein product is CASSFRGRTGELFF.

The genes are TRBV19 and TRBJ2-7, with 9 bases matching TRBD1. Germline loops: CDR1 LNHDA, CDR2 SQIVND (reference sequence). V lost 5 bases and J lost 3; bases outside the gene matches: 5. CDR3 size: 14 residues. Here the CDR3 DNA reads TGTGCCAGTAGTGCTGCGGGACAGGGCTACGAGCAGTACTTC. This encodes CASSAAGQGYEQYF.

This chain links TRBV11-3 with TRBJ2-3; 9 bases map to TRBD2. V trimming: 4 bases; J trimming: 2 bases; junction bases outside the gene matches: 10. This CDR3 is built from 17 residues. CDR1 is SGHNT and CDR2 is YENEEA in the germline V gene. The CDR3 protein is CASSYSMVAGDTDTQYF. The CDR3 bases are TGTGCCAGCAGCTACTCGATGGTAGCGGGGGACACAGATACGCAGTATTTT.

The V and J genes are TRBV12-5 and TRBJ2-7, with D possibly TRBD2 on 5 matching bases. The CDR3 runs to 13 residues. V lost 4 bases and J lost 0, with 7 bases in between. The germline gives CDR1 LGHNT, CDR2 FRNRAP. CDR3 sequence (DNA): TGTGCTAGTGGTTCGGGAAGCTCCTACGAGCAGTACTTC. Its protein product is CASGSGSSYEQYF. The entire variable domain, with the rest obtained from reference TRBV12-5 and TRBJ2-7, is as follows: DARVTQTPRHKVTEMGQEVTMRCQPILGHNTVFWYRQTMMQGLELLAYFRNRAPLDDSGMPKDRFSAEMPDATLATLKIQPSEPRDSAVYFCASGSGSSYEQYFGPGTRLTVT.

The chain couples TRBV7-3 to TRBJ2-3, with 9 positions matching TRBD1. The ends lost 2 bases at V and 4 bases at J; junction bases unmatched: 4. This CDR3 is built from 15 residues. Germline-derived CDR1 and CDR2 are SGHTA and FQGTGA. This chain's CDR3 is CASSLAGQGPDTQYF. The CDR3 DNA reads as TGTGCCAGCAGCTTAGCGGGACAGGGTCCAGATACGCAGTATTTT. Full variable domain (rest looked up from reference TRBV7-3 and TRBJ2-3): GAGVSQTPSNKVTEKGKYVELRCDPISGHTALYWYRQSLGQGPEFLIYFQGTGAADDSGLPNDRFFAVRPEGSVSTLKIQRTERGDSAVYLCASSLAGQGPDTQYFGPGTRLTVL.

At least ten counts were recorded for this clonotype. V gene TRBV19 combines with J gene TRBJ2-7, with 7 bases that match TRBD1. Germline CDR1 LNHDA, CDR2 SQIVND (reference sequence). Germline trimming cut 5 bases from V and 2 bases from J; bases unmatched to any gene: 3. The CDR3 loop spans 13 amino acids. CDR3 in amino acids: CASSFDRAYEQYF. Written as DNA, the CDR3 is TGTGCCAGTAGTTTTGACAGGGCCTACGAGCAGTACTTC.

This clonotype appeared a few times. This chain joins TRBV7-9 and TRBJ2-7; 11 positions match TRBD2. This CDR3 has 16 residues. V lost 1 base, J lost 5 bases, and 7 bases stayed unmatched. Germline V lookup: CDR1 SEHNR, CDR2 FQNEAQ (reference sequence). This chain's CDR3 is CASSLVPLAGANEQYF. In nucleotides, the CDR3 is TGTGCCAGCAGCTTAGTCCCACTAGCGGGAGCAAACGAGCAGTACTTC.

This clonotype was seen more than once but under ten times. The chain combines TRBV7-9 with TRBJ1-5; no clear D. V lost 0 bases and J lost 7, with 7 bases in between. The CDR3 is made up of 13 amino acids. The V gene's germline CDR1 is SEHNR and CDR2 FQNEAQ (reference sequence). The CDR3 here is CASSLALWQPQHF. CDR3 nucleotide sequence: TGTGCCAGCAGCTTAGCTTTATGGCAGCCCCAGCATTTT.

This clonotype turned up a few times. V is TRBV5-6 and J is TRBJ2-7; tentative D call: TRBD1 (6 bases). The germline V gene encodes CDR1 SGHDT and CDR2 YYEEEE. The CDR3 contains 14 residues. The V end was cut by 2 bases, the J end by 4 bases, with 13 bases between. The CDR3 loop is CASSFRSRGYEQYF. Written as DNA, the CDR3 is TGTGCCAGCAGCTTCAGAAGCAGGGGTTACGAGCAGTACTTC.

With regard to this clonotype: At one of its ends the junction is not consistent with the germline gene, which may arise from a read error. The chain uses TRBV7-8 and TRBJ1-1; D remains unclear. The germline gives CDR1 SGHVS, CDR2 FQNEAQ. CDR3 length equals 12 residues. The CDR3 loop is CASSLSNGEALF. CDR3 coding DNA: TGTGCCAGCAGCTTATCTAACGGTGAAGCTCTCTTT.

This clonotype was picked up a small number of times. This sequence joins TRBV20-1 and TRBJ1-1, with D possibly matching TRBD1 (6 bases). V was pared by 5 bases and J by 6 bases, with 10 bases between. The germline V gene encodes CDR1 DFQATT and CDR2 SNEGSKA (reference sequence). The CDR3 length is 11 residues. The CDR3 nucleotides are TGCAGTGCTGTCAGGGGTTCTGAAGCTTTCTTT. This codes for CSAVRGSEAFF.

The J gene is TRBJ2-5, the V gene TRBV10-2, with a possible D match to TRBD2 (5 bases). The CDR3 loop spans 13 amino acids. Germline V gene data show CDR1 as WSHSY and CDR2 as SAAADI. V lost 7 bases, J lost 4 bases, and 13 bases lay in between. In nucleotides, the CDR3 is TGCGCCAGCACCTGGGCCCGGGGAGAGACCCAGTACTTC. This translates into CASTWARGETQYF.

The chain recombines TRBV5-1 with TRBJ1-2; D is unresolved. V dropped 0 bases and J dropped 12 bases, with 6 bases sitting between them. This CDR3 region has 10 residues. Germline-derived CDR1 and CDR2 are SGHRS and YFSETQ. The CDR3 reads CASSLAGNTF. The CDR3 DNA reads TGCGCCAGCAGCTTGGCAGGTAACACCTTC. Supplemented by reference TRBV5-1 and TRBJ1-2, the full variable domain reads KAGVTQTPRYLIKTRGQQVTLSCSPISGHRSVSWYQQTPGQGLQFLFEYFSETQRNKGNFPGRFSGRQFSNSRSEMNVSTLELGDSALYLCASSLAGNTFGSGTRLTVV.

V usage is TRBV19 and J usage is TRBJ2-3; perhaps TRBD1 as D (6 bases). This CDR3 has 16 amino acids. Germline V lookup: CDR1 LNHDA, CDR2 SQIVND (reference sequence). V shed 3 bases and J shed 0 bases, with 13 bases lying between them. The CDR3, as DNA: TGTGCCAGTAGTATGAGAGGGACAAGTAGCACAGATACGCAGTATTTT. Encoded protein: CASSMRGTSSTDTQYF.

The V and J genes are TRBV7-9 and TRBJ2-5, with TRBD2 identical over 11 bases. The CDR3 sequence is 14 residues long. Germline V CDR1 and CDR2: SEHNR, FQNEAQ (reference sequence). V lost 6 bases to trimming and J lost 2 bases; unmatched junction nucleotides: 2. CDR3 region: CASSPSGGQETQYF. CDR3 DNA sequence: TGTGCCAGCAGTCCTAGCGGGGGGCAAGAGACCCAGTACTTC.

V and J are TRBV29-1 and TRBJ2-6; no clear D. V was trimmed by 3 bases and J by 4 bases, leaving 7 bases between them. Germline-derived CDR1 and CDR2 are SQVTM and ANQGSEA. There are 13 residues in the CDR3. Here the CDR3 DNA reads TGCAGCGTTGATTCAGGAGGGGCCAACGTCCTGACTTTC. Translating gives CSVDSGGANVLTF. Variable domain in full (rest from reference TRBV29-1 and TRBJ2-6): SAVISQKPSRDICQRGTSLTIQCQVDSQVTMMFWYRQQPGQSLTLIATANQGSEATYESGFVIDKFPISRPNLTFSTLTVSNMSPEDSSIYLCSVDSGGANVLTFGAGSRLTVL.

The chain links TRBV12-5 to TRBJ2-1; D call uncertain. Between the trimmed V and J ends, which lost 1 base and 1 base, there was a span of 5 bases. CDR1 and CDR2 (germline): LGHNT, FRNRAP. This CDR3 is built from 14 residues. The CDR3 sequence is CASGLGESYNEQFF. In nucleotides, the CDR3 is TGTGCTAGTGGTTTGGGCGAGTCCTACAATGAGCAGTTCTTC.

The chain recombines TRBV7-2 with TRBJ1-1; D not certain. Germline CDR1 SGHTA, CDR2 FQGNSA. Trimming removed 5 bases at V and 0 bases at J, with 7 bases between. The CDR3 is 13 residues long. The CDR3 loop reads CASSRQMNTEAFF. The CDR3 DNA reads as TGTGCCAGCAGCCGGCAAATGAACACTGAAGCTTTCTTT.

This clonotype appeared a few times. The V call is TRBV2, the J call TRBJ1-2; 8 nucleotides align to TRBD1. Germline CDR1 is SNHLY and CDR2 is FYNNEI. J lost 4 bases, V lost 4 bases, and 2 bases had no gene match. This CDR3 is built from 13 residues. The CDR3 DNA sequence: TGTGCCAGCAGTGGGACAGGGCCCTATGGCTACACCTTC. Its protein product is CASSGTGPYGYTF.